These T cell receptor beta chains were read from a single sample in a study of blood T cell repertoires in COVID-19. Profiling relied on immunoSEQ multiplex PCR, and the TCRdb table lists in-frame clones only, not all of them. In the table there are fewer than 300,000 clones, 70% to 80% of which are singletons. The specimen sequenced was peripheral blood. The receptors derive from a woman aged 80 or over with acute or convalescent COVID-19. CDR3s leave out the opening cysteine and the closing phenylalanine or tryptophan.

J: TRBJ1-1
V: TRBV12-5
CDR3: ASGLTIWRGSFTEAF

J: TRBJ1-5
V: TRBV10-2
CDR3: ASSSKDRDRAWQPQH

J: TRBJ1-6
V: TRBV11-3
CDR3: ASSFGRVAGH

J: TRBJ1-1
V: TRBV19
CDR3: ASSQDRAGEAF

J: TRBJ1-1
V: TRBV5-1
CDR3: ASSWQGSNTEAF

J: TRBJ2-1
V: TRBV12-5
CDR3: ASGLGTGFYEQF

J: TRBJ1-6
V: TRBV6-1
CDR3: ASSARPGQGASPLH

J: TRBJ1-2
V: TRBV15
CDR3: ATSRAPGQGYGYT

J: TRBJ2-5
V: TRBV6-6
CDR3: ASSYGRGGRETQY

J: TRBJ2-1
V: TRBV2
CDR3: ASSTGGPNEQF

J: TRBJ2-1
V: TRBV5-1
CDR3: ASSPPGLDNEQF

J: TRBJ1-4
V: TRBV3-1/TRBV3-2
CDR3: ASSHLGQGSEKLF

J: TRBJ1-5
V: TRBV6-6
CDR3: ASSYSEGRRNQPQH

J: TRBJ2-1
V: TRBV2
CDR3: ASSSQGSYNEQF

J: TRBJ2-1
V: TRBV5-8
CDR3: ASSHGTRGDEQF

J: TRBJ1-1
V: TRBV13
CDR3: ASSLDRHMNTEAF

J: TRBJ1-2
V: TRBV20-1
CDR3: SASRTPNYGYT

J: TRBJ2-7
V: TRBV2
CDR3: ASSLDRAYYEQY

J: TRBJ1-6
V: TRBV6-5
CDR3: ASSYDGVGGNSPLH

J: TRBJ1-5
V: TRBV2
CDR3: ASREDSKSGNQPQH

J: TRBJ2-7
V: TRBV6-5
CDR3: ASSLDSYYEQY

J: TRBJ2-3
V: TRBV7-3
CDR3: ASSSLGDTQY

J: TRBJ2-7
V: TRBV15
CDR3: ATSRDRFSGDEQY

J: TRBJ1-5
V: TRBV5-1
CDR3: ASSLGANQPQH

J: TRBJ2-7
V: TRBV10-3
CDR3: AISDPLQGLPSLQY

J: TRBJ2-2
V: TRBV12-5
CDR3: ASGGTSGRAIGELF

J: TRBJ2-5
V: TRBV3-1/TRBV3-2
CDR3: ASSLTGRETQY

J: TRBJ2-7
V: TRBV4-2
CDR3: ASSQDMTGGFREQY

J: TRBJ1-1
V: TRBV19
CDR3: ASTRQGWVDAF

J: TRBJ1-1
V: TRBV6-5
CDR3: ASSYNSGAEAF

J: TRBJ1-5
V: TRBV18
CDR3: ASSPEREGANQPQH

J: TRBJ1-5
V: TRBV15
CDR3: ATSRGGRQISNQPQH

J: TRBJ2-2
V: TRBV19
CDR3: ASRTDRARNTGELF

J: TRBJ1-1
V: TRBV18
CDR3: ASSPRGSGKSTEAF

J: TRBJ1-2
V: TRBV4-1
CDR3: ASSQSITGEYGYT

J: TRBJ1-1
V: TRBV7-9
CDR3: ASSLATPQGTEAF

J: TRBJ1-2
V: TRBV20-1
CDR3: SASEKRQGVYGYT

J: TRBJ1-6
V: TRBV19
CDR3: ASSLSGDRGRSPLH

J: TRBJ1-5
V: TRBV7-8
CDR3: ASSLVGDQPQH

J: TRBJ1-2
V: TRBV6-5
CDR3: ASTGGNYGYT

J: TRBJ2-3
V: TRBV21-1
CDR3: ASSKGEGLADPRGTDTQY

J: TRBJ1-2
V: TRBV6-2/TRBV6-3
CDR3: ASSRDRTNYGYT

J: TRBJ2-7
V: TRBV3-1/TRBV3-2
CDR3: ASSQRTPTGEQY

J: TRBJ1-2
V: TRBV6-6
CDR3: ASSPTTGSGLGGNYGYT

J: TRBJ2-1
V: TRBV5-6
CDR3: ASSFGDRVRYGTF

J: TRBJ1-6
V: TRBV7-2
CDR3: ASSTLYNSPLH

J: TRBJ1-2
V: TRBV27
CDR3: ASSPSGFFYGYT

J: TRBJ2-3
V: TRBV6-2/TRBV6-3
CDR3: ASSQFTDTQY

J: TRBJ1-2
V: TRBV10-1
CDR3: ASSVGQGVDGYT

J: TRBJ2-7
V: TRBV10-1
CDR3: ASSESPGYEQY

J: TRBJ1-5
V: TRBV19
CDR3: ASSGGSNQPQH

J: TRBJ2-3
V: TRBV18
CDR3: ASSLQGTSGRGTDTQY

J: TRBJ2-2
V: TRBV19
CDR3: ASRATGLNTGELF